These T cell receptor beta chains were read from a single sample in a study of T cells in Graves' hyperthyroidism and ophthalmopathy. TCRdb passed the multiplex PCR reads through MiXCR, listing each CDR3 protein once. The sample includes 640,000 or so distinct CDR3 sequences, about 14% of them seen just once. What was sequenced was blood. Source of these receptors: a woman younger than 30 with Graves' ophthalmopathy. The CDR3 runs from the conserved cysteine through the conserved F or W. The D gene is left open where the match is weak. Clone sizes are given selectively: once, few, many, or a class where the clone is expanded.

D: TRBD1; V: TRBV18; size: few; J: TRBJ1-5; CDR3: CASSPGQGVSGQPQHF; DNA: TGTGCCAGCTCACCAGGACAGGGGGTGTCAGGTCAGCCCCAGCATTTT
D: TRBD1; V: TRBV27; size: many; J: TRBJ2-5; CDR3: CAGRDTGVWETQYF; DNA: TGTGCCGGCAGAGATACAGGGGTTTGGGAGACCCAGTACTTC
D: .; V: TRBV7-3; size: many; J: TRBJ2-1; CDR3: CASSTQGGGGEQFF; DNA: TGTGCCAGCAGCACTCAGGGTGGGGGTGGTGAGCAGTTCTTC
D: TRBD2; V: TRBV29-1; size: .; J: TRBJ2-1; CDR3: CSAGTSDNNEQFF; DNA: TGCAGCGCCGGGACTAGCGATAACAATGAGCAGTTCTTC
D: TRBD2; V: TRBV28; size: many; J: TRBJ2-5; CDR3: CASSFGLAGAEETQYF; DNA: TGTGCCAGCAGTTTCGGACTAGCGGGAGCTGAGGAGACCCAGTACTTC
D: .; V: TRBV20-1; size: many; J: TRBJ1-5; CDR3: CSAREAGKSNQPQHF; DNA: TGCAGTGCTAGGGAGGCCGGAAAAAGCAATCAGCCCCAGCATTTT
D: .; V: TRBV28; size: many; J: TRBJ2-7; CDR3: CASSSPTRTYEQYF; DNA: TGTGCCAGCAGTTCCCCGACACGAACCTACGAGCAGTACTTC
D: .; V: TRBV19; size: .; J: TRBJ1-3; CDR3: CASSNWGTGNTIYF; DNA: TGTGCCAGTAGTAACTGGGGGACTGGAAACACCATATATTTT
D: TRBD2; V: TRBV28; size: .; J: TRBJ2-3; CDR3: CASSLAGGTRTDTQYF; DNA: TGTGCCAGCAGTTTAGCGGGAGGGACCCGCACAGATACGCAGTATTTT
D: .; V: TRBV6-2/TRBV6-3; size: many; J: TRBJ2-7; CDR3: CASSYSIGKSFYEQYF; DNA: TGTGCCAGCAGTTACTCGATTGGGAAATCCTTCTACGAGCAGTACTTC
D: TRBD2; V: TRBV7-2; size: .; J: TRBJ2-7; CDR3: CTSSSELRILLAGGPLRQYF; DNA: TGTACCAGCAGCTCAGAACTTAGGATTCTACTAGCGGGAGGGCCCTTAAGGCAGTACTTC
D: .; V: TRBV7-9; size: few; J: TRBJ2-1; CDR3: CASSLLVTSSYNEQFF; DNA: TGTGCCAGCAGCTTACTTGTGACTAGCTCCTACAATGAGCAGTTCTTC
D: .; V: TRBV9; size: .; J: TRBJ2-1; CDR3: CASSVGAGLPYNEQFF; DNA: TGTGCCAGCAGCGTAGGGGCAGGACTCCCCTACAATGAGCAGTTCTTC
D: TRBD2; V: TRBV9; size: many; J: TRBJ2-5; CDR3: CASSVVAGGGQETQYF; DNA: TGTGCCAGCAGCGTAGTGGCGGGAGGGGGGCAAGAGACCCAGTACTTC
D: .; V: TRBV6-4; size: many; J: TRBJ1-1; CDR3: CASSRDHQNTEAFF; DNA: TGTGCCAGCAGCCGGGATCATCAGAACACTGAAGCTTTCTTT
D: TRBD2; V: TRBV18; size: many; J: TRBJ2-3; CDR3: CASSPLTSGSSTDTQYF; DNA: TGTGCCAGCTCACCATTGACTAGCGGGTCTAGCACAGATACGCAGTATTTT
D: .; V: TRBV7-2; size: many; J: TRBJ2-5; CDR3: CASSFGQFQETQYF; DNA: TGTGCCAGCAGCTTCGGACAGTTCCAAGAGACCCAGTACTTC
D: .; V: TRBV19; size: few; J: TRBJ2-2; CDR3: CASKATQNTGELFF; DNA: TGTGCCAGTAAAGCGACCCAGAACACCGGGGAGCTGTTTTTT
D: .; V: TRBV4-2; size: few; J: TRBJ1-5; CDR3: CASSQVWDIKTGYQPQHF; DNA: TGTGCCAGCAGCCAAGTTTGGGACATCAAAACGGGGTATCAGCCCCAGCATTTT
D: .; V: TRBV19; size: .; J: TRBJ1-1; CDR3: CASSILEGTEAFF; DNA: TGTGCCAGTAGCATCCTGGAGGGCACTGAAGCTTTCTTT
D: .; V: TRBV7-7; size: many; J: TRBJ2-5; CDR3: CASSSSSGGRGETQYF; DNA: TGTGCTAGCAGCTCTTCTTCAGGGGGGAGGGGAGAGACCCAGTACTTC
D: TRBD1; V: TRBV19; size: many; J: TRBJ2-7; CDR3: CASSPKGNRGPKYEQYF; DNA: TGTGCCAGTAGTCCCAAGGGGAACAGGGGGCCAAAATACGAGCAGTACTTC
D: .; V: TRBV12-3/TRBV12-4; size: many; J: TRBJ1-5; CDR3: CASSSPGFGSNQPQHF; DNA: TGTGCCAGCAGTTCCCCCGGCTTCGGCAGCAATCAGCCCCAGCATTTT
D: TRBD2; V: TRBV7-8; size: few; J: TRBJ2-3; CDR3: CASSLDIKAGLTDTQYF; DNA: TGTGCCAGCAGCTTAGATATTAAAGCGGGACTCACAGATACGCAGTATTTT
D: TRBD1; V: TRBV7-9; size: few; J: TRBJ2-7; CDR3: CASSGGRDRVYEQYF; DNA: TGTGCCAGCAGCGGAGGCCGGGACAGGGTGTACGAGCAGTACTTC
D: .; V: TRBV29-1; size: .; J: TRBJ1-3; CDR3: CSASNSGNTIYF; DNA: TGCAGCGCCTCCAACTCCGGAAACACCATATATTTT
D: .; V: TRBV20-1; size: many; J: TRBJ2-7; CDR3: CSPYKPIGEQYF; DNA: TGCAGTCCATATAAACCCATCGGGGAGCAGTACTTC
D: TRBD2; V: TRBV7-9; size: many; J: TRBJ2-1; CDR3: CASSLARGLVNEQFF; DNA: TGTGCCAGCAGCTTAGCCCGAGGACTAGTCAATGAGCAGTTCTTC
D: .; V: TRBV2; size: many; J: TRBJ2-1; CDR3: CASSDLQGYNEQFF; DNA: TGTGCCAGCAGTGACCTACAGGGTTACAATGAGCAGTTCTTC
D: TRBD1; V: TRBV9; size: many; J: TRBJ2-7; CDR3: CASSLRTGSQYEQYF; DNA: TGTGCCAGCAGCCTCCGGACAGGAAGCCAGTACGAGCAGTACTTC
D: TRBD2; V: TRBV7-7; size: few; J: TRBJ2-1; CDR3: CASSLGRGGKHNEQFF; DNA: TGTGCTAGCAGCTTAGGGCGGGGGGGGAAACACAATGAGCAGTTCTTC